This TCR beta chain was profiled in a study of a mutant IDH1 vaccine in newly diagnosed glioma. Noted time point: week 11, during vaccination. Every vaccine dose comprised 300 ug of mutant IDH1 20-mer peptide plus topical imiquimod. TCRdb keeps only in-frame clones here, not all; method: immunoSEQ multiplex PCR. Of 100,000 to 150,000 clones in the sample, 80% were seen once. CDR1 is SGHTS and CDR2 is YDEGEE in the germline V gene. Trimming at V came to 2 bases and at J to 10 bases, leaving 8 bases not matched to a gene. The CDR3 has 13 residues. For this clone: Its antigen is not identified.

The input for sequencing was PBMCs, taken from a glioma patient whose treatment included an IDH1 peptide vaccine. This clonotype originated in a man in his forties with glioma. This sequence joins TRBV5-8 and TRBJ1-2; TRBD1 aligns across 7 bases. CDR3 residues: CASSFRGGGDYTF. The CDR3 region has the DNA TGTGCCAGCAGCTTCCGCGGAGGGGGCGACTACACCTTC.